This T cell receptor (beta chain) was captured in a study of T cells in Graves' hyperthyroidism and ophthalmopathy. Overall study findings and caveats: From stable hyperthyroidism, ophthalmopathy was separated by a 13 V-J model. Also found in blood were most expanded thyroid clonotypes above 0.001.

About this clonotype itself: The antigen is not known.

What was amplified from RNA transcripts were TCR beta CDR3 regions. In the first-round RT-PCR of the TCR CDR3, the HTBI primer set was used. Using its own MiXCR run on the multiplex PCR reads, TCRdb lists one record per CDR3 protein. The sample lists more than 500,000 distinct CDR3 sequences; approximately 48% were seen once. Trimming took 6 bases from V and 2 from J, leaving 16 bases between them. The CDR3 is made up of 15 amino acids. Germline V lookup: CDR1 MNHEY, CDR2 SVGEGT. Clinicians diagnosed patients from clinical symptoms, serum thyroxine and TRAb, thyroid ultrasound and orbital computed tomography.

This clonotype was obtained from an adult woman with Graves' disease, either hyperthyroidism or ophthalmopathy (not recorded which). Sequencing used peripheral blood or thyroid tissue (not recorded which). The rearrangement joins TRBV6-2 or TRBV6-3 to TRBJ1-2; the D is unclear. The CDR3 DNA reads as TGTGCCAGCAGATCACTTGGTCAGGCCAACTATGGCTACACCTTC. Its protein is CASRSLGQANYGYTF.